Below, 26 T cell receptor beta chains from the same sample are listed, as sequenced in a study of blood T cell repertoires in COVID-19. Sequencing was performed with immunoSEQ multiplex PCR; in TCRdb, only in-frame clones are kept and a portion is missing. The sample consists of hundreds of thousands of clones, 65% to 90% of them appearing once. The sequenced material came from peripheral blood. All receptors come from a woman in her sixties with COVID-19, enrolled during active disease.

The chain links TRBV6-1 to TRBJ1-5; no definite D call. The V gene's germline CDR1 is MNHNS and CDR2 SASEGT. V was trimmed by 2 bases and J by 7 bases, leaving 15 bases between them. This CDR3 contains 15 residues. CDR3 sequence (DNA): TGTGCCAGCAGTGAATCCCCCCAAGGAGGACAGCCCCAGCATTTT. Its translation is CASSESPQGGQPQHF.

CDR3 in amino acids: CASSPWIGSGTDTQYF. The CDR3 coding sequence is TGCGCCAGCAGCCCGTGGATTGGTAGCGGCACAGATACGCAGTATTTT. The rearrangement uses TRBV5-1 and TRBJ2-3; D is possibly TRBD2 (5 bases). V lost 4 bases and J lost 1, with 16 bases in between. The CDR3 covers 16 residues. CDR1 is SGHRS and CDR2 is YFSETQ in the germline V gene.

This clone was detected only a few times. The chain uses TRBV5-4 and TRBJ2-2; 9 bases fit TRBD2. V shed 10 bases, J shed 0 bases, and the junction held 13 bases outside the gene matches. CDR1 and CDR2 from the germline V gene are SGHNT and YYREEE (reference sequence). This CDR3 comprises 17 residues. Here the CDR3 DNA reads TGTGCCTCCCGAGTGGGTAGCGGGGGCCCGAACACCGGGGAGCTGTTTTTT. Protein sequence: CASRVGSGGPNTGELFF.

This clone was seen just once. The genes are TRBV7-2 and TRBJ2-7, with TRBD1 matching 9 bases. This CDR3 comprises 15 residues. Trimming removed 1 base from V and 2 bases from J; junction bases left unmatched: 3. Germline loops: CDR1 SGHTA, CDR2 FQGNSA. Written as DNA, the CDR3 is TGTGCCAGCAGCTTAGGACAGGGGGTAGCCTACGAGCAGTACTTC. Translation gives CASSLGQGVAYEQYF.

The chain carries TRBV27 and TRBJ2-1; the match to TRBD1 covers 7 bases. The CDR3 has 13 amino acids. Germline values: CDR1 MNHEY, CDR2 SMNVEV (reference sequence). V was pared by 7 bases and J by 1 base, with 1 base of the junction left unmatched. This CDR3 is CASTTGSYNEQFF. In DNA form, the CDR3 reads TGTGCCAGCACGACAGGGTCCTACAATGAGCAGTTCTTC.

Points on this clone: An end of the junction does not agree with germline; a read error may underlie this. The chain's CDR3 is CARSNSRQGLGDAF. CDR3 DNA: TGTGCCAGAAGCAACTCCCGACAGGGACTAGGTGATGCTTTC. V and J are TRBV5-3 and TRBJ2-6; D is possibly TRBD2 (8 bases). TRBV5-3 is an ORF; its function is uncertain. The CDR3 covers 14 residues.

The V gene is TRBV5-4, the J gene TRBJ2-1; maybe TRBD2 (7 bases). V lost 5 bases and J lost 1, with 13 bases in between. Germline loops: CDR1 SGHNT, CDR2 YYREEE (reference sequence). The CDR3 sequence is 15 residues long. CDR3 DNA sequence: TGTGCCAGCAGTGGGGGGGCGAATTCCTACAATGAGCAGTTCTTC. It specifies CASSGGANSYNEQFF.

A remark on this clone: A read error may produce the germline difference seen at one junction end. The rearrangement joins TRBV6-2 or TRBV6-3 to TRBJ2-3; 9 bases line up with TRBD2. The germline V gene has CDR1 MNHEY and CDR2 SVGEGT. The CDR3 is made up of 14 amino acids. CDR3 loop: CASSYGTSRDTQYF. For the CDR3, the DNA is TGTGCCAGCAGTTACGGGACTAGCAGAGATACGCAGTATTTT.

The chain carries TRBV4-2 and TRBJ2-3; D possibly corresponds to TRBD1 (5 bases). V was pared by 4 bases and J by 1 base, with 15 bases between. Germline V lookup: CDR1 LGHNA, CDR2 YNFKEQ. The CDR3 sequence is 16 residues long. The CDR3 coding sequence is TGTGCCAGCAGCCTCTTAAGGGGCCAAGGCACAGATACGCAGTATTTT. As protein: CASSLLRGQGTDTQYF.

This chain connects TRBV7-2 to TRBJ2-1; TRBD1 agrees at 9 bases. The length of the CDR3 is 15 residues. Germline loops: CDR1 SGHTA, CDR2 FQGNSA. V lost 1 base and J lost 8; bases outside the gene matches: 6. The CDR3, as DNA: TGTGCCAGCAGCTTAGGACAGGGGGGTCGGGATGAGCAGTTCTTC. Translation gives CASSLGQGGRDEQFF.

This rearrangement joins TRBV6-5 to TRBJ1-2; D is possibly TRBD1 (6 bases). Germline lookup yields CDR1 MNHEY and CDR2 SVGAGI. V lost 6 bases, J lost 5 bases, and 16 bases lay in between. CDR3 size: 14 residues. The CDR3 here is CASSPTGSLYGYTF. Written as DNA, the CDR3 is TGTGCCAGCAGCCCGACAGGTAGCTTATATGGCTACACCTTC.

This chain connects TRBV7-6 to TRBJ2-2; tentatively, D is TRBD1 (6 bases). There are 17 residues in the CDR3. V was pared by 5 bases and J by 0 bases, with 16 bases between. Germline CDR1 is SGHVS and CDR2 is FNYEAQ. This chain's CDR3 is CASSHKPGQANTGELFF. The CDR3 DNA follows: TGTGCCAGCAGCCATAAACCGGGACAAGCGAACACCGGGGAGCTGTTTTTT.

The V gene is TRBV6-5, the J gene TRBJ2-1, with TRBD1 as a possible D gene (5 bases). CDR1 is MNHEY, CDR2 SVGAGI, per germline. V was trimmed by 2 bases and J by 0 bases, leaving 11 bases between them. The CDR3 consists of 16 residues. The CDR3 is CASSYKSGLSYNEQFF. The CDR3 region has the DNA TGTGCCAGCAGTTACAAGTCAGGGCTCTCCTACAATGAGCAGTTCTTC.

The chain joins TRBV10-2 to TRBJ2-5; 14 bases fit TRBD2. The CDR3 runs 17 residues. The ends lost 2 bases at V and 4 bases at J; junction bases unmatched: 6. Per germline, CDR1 WSHSY and CDR2 SAAADI. The CDR3: CASSEGTSGGRGETQYF. In DNA form, the CDR3 reads TGCGCCAGCAGTGAGGGGACTAGCGGGGGACGGGGAGAGACCCAGTACTTC.

This clone was recorded only once. CDR3 nucleotide sequence: TGTGCCAGCAGCTCGGGGACTGAAGCTTTCTTT. It codes for CASSSGTEAFF. The V gene is TRBV13, the J gene TRBJ1-1; unclear D gene. Per the germline V gene, CDR1 is PRHDT and CDR2 is FYEKMQ (reference sequence). The V end lost 4 bases, the J end lost 5 bases, and 5 bases lay between the germline ends. CDR3 length: 11 amino acids.

The V gene is TRBV9, the J gene TRBJ1-5; a weak D match, TRBD1 (5 bases). V was shortened by 4 bases and J by 0 bases, with 8 bases between the two germline ends. Germline values: CDR1 SGDLS, CDR2 YYNGEE. There are 14 residues in the CDR3. In DNA form, the CDR3 reads TGTGCCAGCAGCTGGGGGGATAGCAATCAGCCCCAGCATTTT. Translating it yields CASSWGDSNQPQHF.

The chain links TRBV30 to TRBJ1-1; 7 nucleotides line up with TRBD1. Germline trimming cut 2 bases from V and 0 bases from J; bases unmatched to any gene: 12. In germline, CDR1 is GTSNPN, CDR2 SVGIG (reference sequence). This CDR3 spans 17 amino acids. CDR3 protein: CAWSTRDSLIMNTEAFF. Here the CDR3 DNA reads TGTGCCTGGAGTACCCGGGACAGCCTTATTATGAACACTGAAGCTTTCTTT.

The chain employs TRBV19 and TRBJ2-5, with 7 bases aligning to TRBD2. The J segment lost 2 bases and the V segment lost 4 bases, leaving 4 bases of the junction unmatched. The CDR3 has 14 amino acids. Germline V gene sequence: CDR1 LNHDA, CDR2 SQIVND (reference sequence). The CDR3 bases are TGTGCCAGTAGTAAGGGAGGGAATCAAGAGACCCAGTACTTC. The encoded protein is CASSKGGNQETQYF.

The chain links TRBV19 to TRBJ1-5, with 8 bases matching TRBD1. This CDR3 contains 14 residues. With 7 bases clipped from V and 7 bases from J, the junction kept 9 bases outside the gene matches. Germline values: CDR1 LNHDA, CDR2 SQIVND (reference sequence). The CDR3 DNA reads as TGTGCCAGTAACCTGTCAGGGGGCGGGCAGCCCCAGCATTTT. Translating it yields CASNLSGGGQPQHF. Filled out from reference TRBV19 and TRBJ1-5, the complete variable domain reads DGGITQSPKYLFRKEGQNVTLSCEQNLNHDAMYWYRQDPGQGLRLIYYSQIVNDFQKGDIAEGYSVSREKKESFPLTVTSAQKNPTAFYLCASNLSGGGQPQHFGDGTRLSIL.

CDR3 nucleotide sequence: TGTGCCAGCATTATAACAGGGAGGGAAACGGCTTTCTTT. It specifies CASIITGRETAFF. The V and J genes are TRBV12-3 or TRBV12-4 and TRBJ1-1, with D maybe TRBD1 (6 bases). Deletions cut 7 bases from V and 11 bases from J, with 20 bases between. The CDR3 is made up of 13 amino acids.

The CDR3 is CASSPLIAGGSTDTQYF. Written as DNA, the CDR3 is TGTGCCAGCTCACCTCTCATAGCGGGGGGGAGCACAGATACGCAGTATTTT. This rearrangement joins TRBV18 to TRBJ2-3, with 11 bases that match TRBD2. Germline V lookup: CDR1 KGHSH, CDR2 LQKENI. Trimming at V came to 3 bases and at J to 0 bases, leaving 5 bases not matched to a gene. CDR3 size: 17 residues.

This chain links TRBV7-6 with TRBJ1-2; D not certain. The germline V gene has CDR1 SGHVS and CDR2 FNYEAQ. The CDR3 consists of 14 residues. With 5 bases removed from V and 2 bases from J, the gap between germline ends came to 12 bases. CDR3 sequence: CASSPFTENYGYTF. DNA of the CDR3: TGTGCCAGCAGCCCCTTCACGGAGAACTATGGCTACACCTTC.

This clone showed up just once. This chain connects TRBV4-2 to TRBJ2-3, with 7 nucleotides matching TRBD2. The J segment lost 1 base and the V segment lost 3 bases, leaving 7 bases of the junction unmatched. The germline gives CDR1 LGHNA, CDR2 YNFKEQ. The CDR3 totals 16 residues. The CDR3 region is CASSHTPAGGTDTQYF. The CDR3 region has the DNA TGTGCCAGCAGCCATACCCCCGCGGGGGGCACAGATACGCAGTATTTT.

The chain joins TRBV19 to TRBJ1-2, with 7 bases aligning to TRBD1. CDR3 length: 16 residues. Germline lookup yields CDR1 LNHDA and CDR2 SQIVND (reference sequence). With 0 bases clipped from V and 5 bases from J, the junction kept 9 bases outside the gene matches. The CDR3 DNA reads TGTGCCAGTAGTATAGAAGGGGGCCGGACTACTTATGGCTACACCTTC. This translates into CASSIEGGRTTYGYTF.

This clone was picked up many times. The rearrangement uses TRBV18 and TRBJ1-1; 8 bases line up with TRBD1. The ends lost 6 bases at V and 1 base at J; junction bases unmatched: 10. CDR3 length: 16 amino acids. CDR1 is KGHSH, CDR2 LQKENI, per germline. DNA of the CDR3: TGTGCCAGCTCCCTCCCCGGGACAGGTTCGAACACTGAAGCTTTCTTT. Translated: CASSLPGTGSNTEAFF. Combining the CDR3 with reference TRBV18 and TRBJ1-1 gives the whole variable domain NAGVMQNPRHLVRRRGQEARLRCSPMKGHSHVYWYRQLPEEGLKFMVYLQKENIIDESGMPKERFSAEFPKEGPSILRIQQVVRGDSAAYFCASSLPGTGSNTEAFFGQGTRLTVV.

This clone was seen only once. CDR3 region: CASSPNRGGYTF. CDR3 nucleotides: TGTGCCAGCAGCCCCAACAGGGGCGGCTACACCTTC. This chain connects TRBV7-9 to TRBJ1-2; TRBD1 matches at 7 bases. Trimming removed 5 bases from V and 8 bases from J; junction bases left unmatched: 5. Germline CDR1 SEHNR, CDR2 FQNEAQ (reference sequence). The CDR3 is 12 amino acids.